These 2 T cell receptor beta chains came from one sample sequenced in a study of T cell repertoires in cytomegalovirus infection. A single record per CDR3 protein comes from TCRdb applying MiXCR to the reads. The sample has hundreds of thousands of distinct CDR3 sequences, about 33% seen once. The specimen sequenced was PBMCs. These receptors were obtained from a human donor in good health (CMV status not recorded). Some clones in this sample may be carry-over from other donors' samples.

This clonotype was picked up a small number of times. The chain links TRBV7-6 to TRBJ2-1, with a tentative D call TRBD2 (7 bases). CDR1 SGHVS and CDR2 FNYEAQ come from the germline V gene. The CDR3 covers 15 residues. The V end lost 1 base, the J end lost 7 bases, and 14 bases lay between the germline ends. Here the CDR3 reads CASSLVGGARNEQFF. The CDR3 coding sequence is TGTGCCAGCAGCTTAGTTGGGGGGGCGCGGAATGAGCAGTTCTTC.

The V call is TRBV7-9, the J call TRBJ1-4; no firm D call. This CDR3 comprises 22 residues. V lost 2 bases and J 2 bases, leaving 30 bases between the germline ends. Germline V lookup: CDR1 SEHNR, CDR2 FQNEAQ (reference sequence). CDR3 protein: CASSLRVIGSGANPTTNEKLFF. CDR3 in DNA: TGTGCCAGCAGCTTAAGGGTGATTGGGTCAGGAGCCAATCCAACGACTAATGAAAAACTGTTTTTT.